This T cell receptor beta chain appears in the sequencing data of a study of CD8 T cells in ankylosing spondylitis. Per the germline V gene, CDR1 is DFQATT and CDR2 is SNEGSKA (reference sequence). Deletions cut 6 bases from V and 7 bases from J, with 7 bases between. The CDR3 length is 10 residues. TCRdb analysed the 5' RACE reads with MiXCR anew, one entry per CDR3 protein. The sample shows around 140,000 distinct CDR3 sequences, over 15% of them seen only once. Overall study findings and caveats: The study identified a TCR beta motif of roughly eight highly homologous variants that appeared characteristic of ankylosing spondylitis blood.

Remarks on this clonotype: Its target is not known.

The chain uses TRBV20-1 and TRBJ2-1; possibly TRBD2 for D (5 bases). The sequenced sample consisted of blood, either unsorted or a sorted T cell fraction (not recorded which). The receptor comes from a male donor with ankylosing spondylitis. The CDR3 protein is CSARRNEQFF. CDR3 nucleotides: TGCAGTGCCCGGAGGAATGAGCAGTTCTTC.